What follows describes a single T cell receptor beta chain. Source study methods: By means of reference gene primer amplification, nucleated cell counts were estimated. Assay: immunoSEQ multiplex PCR; the TCRdb copy retains only in-frame clones and omits some. V and J calls and clone size follow that table, whereas D and trimming were derived from the DNA. The table includes some 200,000 clones, more than 80% detected once. Trimming removed 4 bases from V and 4 bases from J; junction bases left unmatched: 20. The CDR3 consists of 19 residues. Germline values: CDR1 SGHNT, CDR2 YYREEE (reference sequence). The data are from a study of blood T cell repertoires in COVID-19. About the study: From T cells, B-cell-depleted T cells, or PBMCs came the material, which was cDNA or gDNA.

All enrollees were roughly 18 to 90 years old and from roughly 22 US areas. Clinical history as reported by participants underpinned cohort assignment. Sequencing used PBMCs or T cells enriched from blood (not recorded which). The receptor comes from a young woman in a cohort exposed to, infected with or recovered from COVID-19 (not recorded which). The chain employs TRBV5-4 and TRBJ1-1; TRBD1 aligns across 9 bases. Here the CDR3 DNA reads TGTGCCAGCAGCCCAAGCCGGGACAGGGAGCTGGCAGTGCGCACTGAAGCTTTCTTT. This translates into CASSPSRDRELAVRTEAFF.